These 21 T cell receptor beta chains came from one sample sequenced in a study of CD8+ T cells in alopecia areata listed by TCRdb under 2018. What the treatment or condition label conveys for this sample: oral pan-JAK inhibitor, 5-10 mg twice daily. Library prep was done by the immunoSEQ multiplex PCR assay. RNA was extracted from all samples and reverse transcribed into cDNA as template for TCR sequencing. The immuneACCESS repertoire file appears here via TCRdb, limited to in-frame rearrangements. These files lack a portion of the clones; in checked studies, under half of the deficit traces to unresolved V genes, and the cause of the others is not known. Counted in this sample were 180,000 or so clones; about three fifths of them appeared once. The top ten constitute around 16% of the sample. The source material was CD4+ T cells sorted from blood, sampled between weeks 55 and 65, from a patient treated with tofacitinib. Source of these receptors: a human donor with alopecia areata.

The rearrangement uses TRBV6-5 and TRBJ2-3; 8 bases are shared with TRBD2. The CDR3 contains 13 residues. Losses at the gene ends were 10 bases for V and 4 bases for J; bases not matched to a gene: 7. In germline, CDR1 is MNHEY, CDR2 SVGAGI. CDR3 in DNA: TGTGCCACCCAGACGGGGGGGTCAGATACGCAGTATTTT. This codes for CATQTGGSDTQYF.

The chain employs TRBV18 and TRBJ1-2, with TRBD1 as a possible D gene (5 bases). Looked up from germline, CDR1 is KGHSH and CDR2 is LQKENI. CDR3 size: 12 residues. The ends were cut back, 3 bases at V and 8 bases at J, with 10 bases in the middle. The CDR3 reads CASSPQGWGYTF. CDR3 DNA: TGTGCCAGCTCACCCCAGGGCTGGGGCTACACCTTC.

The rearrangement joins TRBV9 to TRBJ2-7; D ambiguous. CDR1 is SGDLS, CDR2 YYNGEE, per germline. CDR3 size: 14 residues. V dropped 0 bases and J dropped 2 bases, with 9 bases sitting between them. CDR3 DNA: TGTGCCAGCAGCGTAGATCTAGGTCCCTACGAGCAGTACTTC. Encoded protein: CASSVDLGPYEQYF. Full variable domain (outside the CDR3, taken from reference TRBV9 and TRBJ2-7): DSGVTQTPKHLITATGQRVTLRCSPRSGDLSVYWYQQSLDQGLQFLIQYYNGEERAKGNILERFSAQQFPDLHSELNLSSLELGDSALYFCASSVDLGPYEQYFGPGTRLTVT.

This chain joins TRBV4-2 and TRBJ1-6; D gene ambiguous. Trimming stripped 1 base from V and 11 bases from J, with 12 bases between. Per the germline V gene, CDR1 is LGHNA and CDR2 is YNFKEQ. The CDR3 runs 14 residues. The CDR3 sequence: CASSQVNEVTPLHF. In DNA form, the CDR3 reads TGTGCCAGCAGCCAAGTAAATGAGGTAACACCCCTCCACTTT.

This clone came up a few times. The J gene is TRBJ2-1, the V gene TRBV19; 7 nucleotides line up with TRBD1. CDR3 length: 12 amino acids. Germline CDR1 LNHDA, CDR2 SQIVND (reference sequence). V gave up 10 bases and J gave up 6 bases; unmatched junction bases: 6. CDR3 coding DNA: TGTGCCATACACGGACAGGTCAATGAGCAGTTCTTC. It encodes CAIHGQVNEQFF.

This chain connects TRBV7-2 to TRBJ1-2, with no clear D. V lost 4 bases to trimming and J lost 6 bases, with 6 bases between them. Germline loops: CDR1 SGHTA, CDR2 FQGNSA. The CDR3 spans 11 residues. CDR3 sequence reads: CASSSSNGYTF. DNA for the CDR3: TGTGCCAGCAGCTCATCCAATGGCTACACCTTC. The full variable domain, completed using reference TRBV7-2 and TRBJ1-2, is GAGVSQSPSNKVTEKGKDVELRCDPISGHTALYWYRQSLGQGLEFLIYFQGNSAPDKSGLPSDRFSAERTGGSVSTLTIQRTQQEDSAVYLCASSSSNGYTFGSGTRLTVV.

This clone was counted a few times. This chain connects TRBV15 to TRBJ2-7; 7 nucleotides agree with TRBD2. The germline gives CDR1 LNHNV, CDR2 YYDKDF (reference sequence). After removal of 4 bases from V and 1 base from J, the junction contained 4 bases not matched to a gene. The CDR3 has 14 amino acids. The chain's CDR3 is CATSTSGESYEQYF. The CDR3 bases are TGTGCCACCAGCACCAGCGGGGAATCCTACGAGCAGTACTTC.

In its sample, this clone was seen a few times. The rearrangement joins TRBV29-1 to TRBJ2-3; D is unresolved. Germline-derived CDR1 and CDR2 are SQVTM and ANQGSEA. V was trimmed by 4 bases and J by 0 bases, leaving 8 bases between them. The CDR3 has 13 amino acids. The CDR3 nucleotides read TGCAGCGTTGGGTGGGCAAGCACAGATACGCAGTATTTT. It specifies CSVGWASTDTQYF.

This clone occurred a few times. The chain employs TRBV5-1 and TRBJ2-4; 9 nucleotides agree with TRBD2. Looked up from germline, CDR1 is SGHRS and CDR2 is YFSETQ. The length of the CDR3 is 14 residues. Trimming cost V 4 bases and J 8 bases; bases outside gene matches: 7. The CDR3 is CASSLGQREDIQYF. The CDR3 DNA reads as TGCGCCAGCAGCCTTGGCCAGCGGGAGGACATTCAGTACTTC. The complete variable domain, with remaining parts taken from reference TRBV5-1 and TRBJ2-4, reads KAGVTQTPRYLIKTRGQQVTLSCSPISGHRSVSWYQQTPGQGLQFLFEYFSETQRNKGNFPGRFSGRQFSNSRSEMNVSTLELGDSALYLCASSLGQREDIQYFGAGTRLSVL.

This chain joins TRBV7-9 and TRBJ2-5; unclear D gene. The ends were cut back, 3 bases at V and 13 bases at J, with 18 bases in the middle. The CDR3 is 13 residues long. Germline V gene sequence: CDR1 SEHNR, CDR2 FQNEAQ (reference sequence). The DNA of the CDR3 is TGTGCCAGCAGCTTGTCTTTCCCGGAGCAACTGTACTTC. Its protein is CASSLSFPEQLYF.

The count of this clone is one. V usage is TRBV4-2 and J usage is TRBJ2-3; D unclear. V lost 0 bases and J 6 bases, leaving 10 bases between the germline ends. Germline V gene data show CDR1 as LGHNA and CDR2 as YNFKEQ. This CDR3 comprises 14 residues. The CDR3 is CASSQDSHYDTQYF. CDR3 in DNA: TGTGCCAGCAGCCAAGACTCCCACTACGATACGCAGTATTTT.

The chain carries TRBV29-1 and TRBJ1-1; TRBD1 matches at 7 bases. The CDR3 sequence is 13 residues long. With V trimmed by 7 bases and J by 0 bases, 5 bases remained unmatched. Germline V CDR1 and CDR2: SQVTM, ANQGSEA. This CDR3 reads CSGGQVMNTEAFF. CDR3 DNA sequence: TGCAGCGGCGGACAGGTTATGAACACTGAAGCTTTCTTT. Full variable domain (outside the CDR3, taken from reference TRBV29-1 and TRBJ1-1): SAVISQKPSRDICQRGTSLTIQCQVDSQVTMMFWYRQQPGQSLTLIATANQGSEATYESGFVIDKFPISRPNLTFSTLTVSNMSPEDSSIYLCSGGQVMNTEAFFGQGTRLTVV.

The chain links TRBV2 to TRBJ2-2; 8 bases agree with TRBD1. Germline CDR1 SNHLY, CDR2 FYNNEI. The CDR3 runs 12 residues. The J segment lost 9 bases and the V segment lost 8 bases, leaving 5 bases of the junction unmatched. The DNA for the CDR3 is TGTGCCAGCGGCAGGGGGCAAAGGGAGCTGTTTTTT. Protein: CASGRGQRELFF.

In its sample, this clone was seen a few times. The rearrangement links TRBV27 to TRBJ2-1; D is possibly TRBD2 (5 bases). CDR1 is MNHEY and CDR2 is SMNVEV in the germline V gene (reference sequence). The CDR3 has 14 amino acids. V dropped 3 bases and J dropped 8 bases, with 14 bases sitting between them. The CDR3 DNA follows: TGTGCCAGCAGTTTTCTAACTAGGAACCATGAGCAGTTCTTC. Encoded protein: CASSFLTRNHEQFF.

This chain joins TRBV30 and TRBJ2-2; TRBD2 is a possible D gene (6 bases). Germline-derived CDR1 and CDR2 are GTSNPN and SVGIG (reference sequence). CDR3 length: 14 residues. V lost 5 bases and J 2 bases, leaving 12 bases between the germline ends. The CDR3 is CAWVVGGNTGELFF. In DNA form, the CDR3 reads TGTGCCTGGGTTGTCGGGGGAAACACCGGGGAGCTGTTTTTT.

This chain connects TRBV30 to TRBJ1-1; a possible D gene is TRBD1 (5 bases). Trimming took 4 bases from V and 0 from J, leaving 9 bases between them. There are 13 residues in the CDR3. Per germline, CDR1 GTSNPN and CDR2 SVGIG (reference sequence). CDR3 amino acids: CAWTRGVNTEAFF. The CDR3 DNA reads TGTGCCTGGACCCGAGGGGTGAACACTGAAGCTTTCTTT.

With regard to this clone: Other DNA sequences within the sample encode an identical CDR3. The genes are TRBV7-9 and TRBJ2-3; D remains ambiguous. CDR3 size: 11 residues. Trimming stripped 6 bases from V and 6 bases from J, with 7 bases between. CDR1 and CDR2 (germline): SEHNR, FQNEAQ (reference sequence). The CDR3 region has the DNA TGTGCCAGCAGTGATACGGATACGCAGTATTTT. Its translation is CASSDTDTQYF.

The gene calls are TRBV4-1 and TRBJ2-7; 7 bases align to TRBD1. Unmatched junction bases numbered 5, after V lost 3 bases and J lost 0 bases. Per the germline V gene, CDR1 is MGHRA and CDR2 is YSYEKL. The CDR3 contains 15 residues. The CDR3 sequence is CASSQNRDSSYEQYF. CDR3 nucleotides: TGCGCCAGCAGCCAGAATCGGGACAGCTCCTACGAGCAGTACTTC.

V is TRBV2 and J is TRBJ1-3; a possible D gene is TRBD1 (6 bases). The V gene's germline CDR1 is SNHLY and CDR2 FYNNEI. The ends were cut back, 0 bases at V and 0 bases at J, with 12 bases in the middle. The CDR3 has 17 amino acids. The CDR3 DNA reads TGTGCCAGCAGTGAAGCGCTTCGGGGGCACTCTGGAAACACCATATATTTT. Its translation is CASSEALRGHSGNTIYF.

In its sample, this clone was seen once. The CDR3 sequence: CASSLAPTTGELFF. The CDR3 DNA reads as TGTGCCAGCAGCTTGGCCCCGACAACGGGGGAGCTGTTTTTT. V gene TRBV5-6 combines with J gene TRBJ2-2; D unresolved. V gave up 0 bases and J gave up 8 bases, with 11 bases separating them. Germline CDR1 and CDR2: SGHDT and YYEEEE. The CDR3 sequence is 14 residues long.

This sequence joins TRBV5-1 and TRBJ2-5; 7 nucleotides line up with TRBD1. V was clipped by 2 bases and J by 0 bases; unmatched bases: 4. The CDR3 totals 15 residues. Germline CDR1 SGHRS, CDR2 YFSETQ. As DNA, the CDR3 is TGCGCCAGCAGCTTCGGGACAGCGAACCAAGAGACCCAGTACTTC. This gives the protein CASSFGTANQETQYF. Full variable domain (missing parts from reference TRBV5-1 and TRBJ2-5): KAGVTQTPRYLIKTRGQQVTLSCSPISGHRSVSWYQQTPGQGLQFLFEYFSETQRNKGNFPGRFSGRQFSNSRSEMNVSTLELGDSALYLCASSFGTANQETQYFGPGTRLLVL.